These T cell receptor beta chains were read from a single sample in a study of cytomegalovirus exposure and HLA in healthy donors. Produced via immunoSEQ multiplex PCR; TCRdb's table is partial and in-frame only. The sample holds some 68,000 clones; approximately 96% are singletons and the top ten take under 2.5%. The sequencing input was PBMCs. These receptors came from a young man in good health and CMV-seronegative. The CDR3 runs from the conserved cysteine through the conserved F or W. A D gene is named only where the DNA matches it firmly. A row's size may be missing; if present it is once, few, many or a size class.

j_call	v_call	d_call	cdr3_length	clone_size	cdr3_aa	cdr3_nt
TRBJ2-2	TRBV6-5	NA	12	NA	CASRYDTGELFF	TGTGCCAGCAGATATGACACCGGGGAGCTGTTTTTT
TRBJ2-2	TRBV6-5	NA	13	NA	CASSGQSTGELFF	TGTGCCAGCAGTGGACAGTCAACCGGGGAGCTGTTTTTT
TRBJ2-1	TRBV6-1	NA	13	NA	CASSAQGRVEQFF	TGTGCCAGCAGTGCGCAGGGGCGGGTTGAGCAGTTCTTC
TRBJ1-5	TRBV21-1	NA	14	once	CASSKKHSNQPQHF	TGTGCCAGCAGCAAAAAACATAGCAATCAGCCCCAGCATTTT
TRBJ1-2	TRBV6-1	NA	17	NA	CASSEGGLGADFYGYTF	TGTGCCAGCAGTGAAGGGGGGTTGGGGGCGGACTTCTATGGCTACACCTTC
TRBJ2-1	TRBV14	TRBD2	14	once	CASSYSGSGNEQFF	TGTGCCAGCAGTTATAGCGGGAGCGGCAATGAGCAGTTCTTC
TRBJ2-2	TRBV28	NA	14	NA	CASSGRVLGGELFF	TGTGCCAGCAGCGGCCGGGTACTAGGGGGGGAGCTGTTTTTT
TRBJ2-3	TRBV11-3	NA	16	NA	CASSSSLTGGTDTQYF	TGTGCCAGCAGCTCCTCCCTAACGGGGGGCACAGATACGCAGTATTTT
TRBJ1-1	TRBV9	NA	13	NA	CASSGDWNTEAFF	TGTGCCAGCAGCGGGGACTGGAACACTGAAGCTTTCTTT
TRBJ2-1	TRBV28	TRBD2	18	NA	CASSLLAGGPSSYNEQFF	TGTGCCAGCAGTTTATTAGCGGGAGGGCCAAGCTCCTACAATGAGCAGTTCTTC
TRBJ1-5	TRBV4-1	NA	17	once	CASSEGVGIYSNQPQHF	TGCGCCAGCAGCGAAGGGGTCGGGATCTATAGCAATCAGCCCCAGCATTTT
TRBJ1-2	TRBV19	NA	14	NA	CASILFVVSDGYTF	TGTGCCAGTATTTTGTTTGTGGTGAGCGATGGCTACACCTTC
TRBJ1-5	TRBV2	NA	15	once	CASSEVGARYQPQHF	TGTGCCAGCAGTGAAGTTGGGGCCCGATATCAGCCCCAGCATTTT
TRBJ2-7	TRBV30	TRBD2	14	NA	CAWSHPGEGYEQYF	TGTGCCTGGAGTCATCCGGGGGAGGGGTACGAGCAGTACTTC
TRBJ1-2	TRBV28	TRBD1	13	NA	CASSLGTGAGYTF	TGTGCCAGCAGTCTTGGGACAGGGGCTGGCTACACCTTC
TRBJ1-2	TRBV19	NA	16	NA	CASSIASGRGNYGYTF	TGTGCCAGTAGTATCGCCAGCGGGAGGGGGAACTATGGCTACACCTTC
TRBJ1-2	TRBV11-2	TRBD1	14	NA	CASSLGDRGYGYTF	TGTGCCAGCAGCTTAGGGGACAGGGGATATGGCTACACCTTC
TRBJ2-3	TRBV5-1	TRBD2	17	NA	CASSLDWAGAAGNTQYF	TGCGCCAGCAGCTTGGATTGGGCGGGAGCCGCGGGAAATACGCAGTATTTT
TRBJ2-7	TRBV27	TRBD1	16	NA	CASSSRTGGAFHEQYF	TGTGCCAGCAGTTCCCGGACAGGGGGCGCGTTCCACGAGCAGTACTTC
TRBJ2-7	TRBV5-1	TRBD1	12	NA	CASSRTGVEQYF	TGCGCCAGCAGCCGGACAGGGGTCGAGCAGTACTTC
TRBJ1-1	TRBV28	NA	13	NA	CASSFKSRRVGFF	TGTGCCAGCAGTTTCAAGTCAAGGAGGGTGGGTTTCTTT
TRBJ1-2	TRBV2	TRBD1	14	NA	CASSGQGQGYGYTF	TGTGCCAGCAGTGGTCAAGGACAGGGCTATGGCTACACCTTC
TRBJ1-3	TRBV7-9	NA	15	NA	CASSPDPGGRNTIYF	TGTGCCAGCAGCCCCGATCCCGGGGGAAGGAACACCATATATTTT
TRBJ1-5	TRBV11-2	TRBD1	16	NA	CASSETGDNSNQPQHF	TGTGCCAGCAGCGAGACAGGGGACAATAGCAATCAGCCCCAGCATTTT
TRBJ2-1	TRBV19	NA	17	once	CASSIEGRGGGAGEQFF	TGTGCCAGTAGTATAGAGGGAAGGGGGGGAGGAGCGGGTGAGCAGTTCTTC
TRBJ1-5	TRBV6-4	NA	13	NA	CASSAHRDQPQHF	TGTGCCAGCAGTGCACACAGGGACCAGCCCCAGCATTTT
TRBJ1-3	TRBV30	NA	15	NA	CAWSYLRGTGNTIYF	TGTGCCTGGAGTTACCTCCGCGGAACTGGAAACACCATATATTTT
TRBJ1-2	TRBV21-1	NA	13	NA	CASSPLFSYGYTF	TGTGCCAGCAGCCCCCTTTTCAGCTATGGCTACACCTTC
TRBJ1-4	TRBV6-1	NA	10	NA	CAIPGEKLFF	TGTGCCATTCCGGGAGAAAAACTGTTTTTT
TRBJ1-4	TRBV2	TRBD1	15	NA	CASSDKGTGVEKLFF	TGTGCCAGCAGTGACAAGGGGACAGGGGTAGAAAAACTGTTTTTT
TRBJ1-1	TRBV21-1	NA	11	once	CASRGLGAAFF	TGTGCCAGCAGAGGTCTGGGAGCAGCTTTCTTT
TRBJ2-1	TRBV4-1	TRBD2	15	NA	CASSPGLAINNEQFF	TGCGCCAGCAGCCCTGGACTAGCGATAAACAATGAGCAGTTCTTC
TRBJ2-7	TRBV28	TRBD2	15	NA	CASTSEGLARYEQYF	TGTGCCAGCACCTCTGAGGGACTAGCGAGGTACGAGCAGTACTTC
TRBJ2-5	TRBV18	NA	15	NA	CASSPASHREETQYF	TGTGCCAGCTCACCAGCATCGCACAGGGAAGAGACCCAGTACTTC
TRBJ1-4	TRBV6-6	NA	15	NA	CASIYRVQTNEKLFF	TGTGCCAGCATCTACAGGGTACAAACTAATGAAAAACTGTTTTTT
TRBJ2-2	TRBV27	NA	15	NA	CASSLAGVFSGELFF	TGTGCCAGCAGTTTGGCAGGGGTTTTTTCCGGGGAGCTGTTTTTT
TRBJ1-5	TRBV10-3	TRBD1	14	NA	CAISEYTGGQPQHF	TGTGCCATCAGTGAGTATACAGGGGGTCAGCCCCAGCATTTT
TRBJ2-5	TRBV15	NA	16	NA	CATSRDSLREGETQYF	TGTGCCACCAGCAGAGATAGCTTGAGGGAAGGGGAGACCCAGTACTTC
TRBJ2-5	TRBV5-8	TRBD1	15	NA	CASSAGTGVRETQYF	TGTGCCAGCAGCGCGGGGACAGGGGTTCGGGAGACCCAGTACTTC
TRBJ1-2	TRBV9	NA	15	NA	CASSVAIQGFFGYTF	TGTGCCAGCAGCGTAGCGATCCAGGGGTTCTTTGGCTACACCTTC
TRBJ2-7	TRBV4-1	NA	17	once	CASSHLFPAGSDYEQYF	TGCGCCAGCAGCCATCTCTTCCCCGCCGGGTCAGACTACGAGCAGTACTTC
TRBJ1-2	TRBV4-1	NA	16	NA	CASSQERAGVNYGYTF	TGCGCCAGCAGCCAAGAGCGTGCAGGGGTTAACTATGGCTACACCTTC
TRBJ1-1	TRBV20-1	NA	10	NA	CSARDIEAFF	TGCAGTGCTAGAGATATTGAAGCTTTCTTT
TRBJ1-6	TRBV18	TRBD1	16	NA	CASSLSDRGSNSPLHF	TGTGCCAGCTCACTCAGCGACAGGGGTTCCAATTCACCCCTCCACTTT
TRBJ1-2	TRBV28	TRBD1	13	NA	CASSNTGEVGYTF	TGTGCCAGCAGTAATACAGGGGAAGTTGGCTACACCTTC
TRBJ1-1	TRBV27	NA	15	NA	CASSPIPGGNTEAFF	TGTGCCAGCAGTCCTATCCCTGGAGGGAACACTGAAGCTTTCTTT
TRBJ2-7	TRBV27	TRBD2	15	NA	CASTPSGKPSYEQYF	TGTGCCAGCACCCCGAGCGGGAAGCCTTCCTACGAGCAGTACTTC